These 30 T cell receptor beta chains share one sample of origin, sequenced in a study of OX40 agonist ivuxolimab in advanced cancers. The assay was immunoSEQ multiplex PCR, and TCRdb's table has in-frame clones only and misses some. The data contain about 33,000 clones, 89% of them singletons. Sequenced material: CD4+ or CD8+ T cells sorted from blood, taken in a trial of the OX40 agonist ivuxolimab. These receptors all come from an adult with an advanced solid tumor such as melanoma, head and neck, liver or kidney cancer.

The chain recombines TRBV11-2 with TRBJ2-3, with D unresolved. The CDR3 is made up of 15 amino acids. Trimming stripped 5 bases from V and 0 bases from J, with 12 bases between. Germline V CDR1 and CDR2: SGHAT, FQNNGV. CDR3 region: CASSAPRASTDTQYF. As DNA, the CDR3 is TGTGCCAGCAGCGCCCCTAGGGCAAGCACAGATACGCAGTATTTT.

The chain has TRBV4-2 and TRBJ2-7; TRBD2 matches 8 bases. Looked up from germline, CDR1 is LGHNA and CDR2 is YNFKEQ. With V trimmed by 0 bases and J by 2 bases, 6 bases remained unmatched. This CDR3 comprises 16 residues. The CDR3 protein is CASSQETSGATYEQYF. The CDR3 DNA follows: TGTGCCAGCAGCCAAGAAACTAGCGGAGCAACCTACGAGCAGTACTTC.

CDR3 DNA sequence: TGCGCCAGCAGCCAAGATGACGCAACTTTTAACTATGGCTACACCTTC. Translation: CASSQDDATFNYGYTF. The rearrangement links TRBV4-1 to TRBJ1-2; D remains ambiguous. Trimming stripped 0 bases from V and 1 base from J, with 12 bases between. From germline, CDR1 is MGHRA and CDR2 YSYEKL. The CDR3 runs 16 residues.

The chain uses TRBV4-1 and TRBJ2-3, with D maybe TRBD2 (6 bases). Germline-derived CDR1 and CDR2 are MGHRA and YSYEKL. Deletions cut 1 base from V and 4 bases from J, with 12 bases between. This CDR3 is built from 15 residues. This CDR3 reads CASSQVVAVSDTQYF. The CDR3 DNA reads as TGCGCCAGCAGCCAAGTGGTAGCGGTTTCAGATACGCAGTATTTT.

V gene TRBV19 combines with J gene TRBJ2-7, with 12 positions matching TRBD1. Per the germline V gene, CDR1 is LNHDA and CDR2 is SQIVND (reference sequence). The junction had 6 bases not matched to a gene; V was cut back by 5 bases and J by 4 bases. CDR3 length: 15 residues. CDR3 loop: CASSFGTGGWYEQYF. The CDR3 bases are TGTGCCAGTAGTTTCGGGACAGGGGGCTGGTACGAGCAGTACTTC.

The chain carries TRBV28 and TRBJ2-2; TRBD1 agrees at 7 bases. J was trimmed by 1 base and V by 4 bases; bases with no gene match: 6. The CDR3 totals 16 residues. Germline CDR1 is MDHEN and CDR2 is SYDVKM. CDR3 amino acids: CASSWSTGWNTGELFF. As DNA, the CDR3 is TGTGCCAGCAGTTGGTCGACAGGGTGGAACACCGGGGAGCTGTTTTTT.

CDR3 amino acids: CASSSLSGTYEQYF. CDR3 nucleotide sequence: TGTGCCAGCAGCTCCCTCTCGGGGACCTACGAGCAGTACTTC. J is TRBJ2-7 and V is TRBV7-9; maybe TRBD2 (5 bases). Trimming left V 4 bases short and J 2 bases short, with 12 bases between. The CDR3 contains 14 residues. Germline CDR1 and CDR2: SEHNR and FQNEAQ (reference sequence). The full variable domain, rest sourced from reference TRBV7-9 and TRBJ2-7, is DTGVSQNPRHKITKRGQNVTFRCDPISEHNRLYWYRQTLGQGPEFLTYFQNEAQLEKSRLLSDRFSAERPKGSFSTLEIQRTEQGDSAMYLCASSSLSGTYEQYFGPGTRLTVT.

The chain is built from TRBV6-1 and TRBJ2-3, with 8 bases matching TRBD2. Germline CDR1 reads MNHNS; CDR2 reads SASEGT. The CDR3 contains 17 residues. J gave up 2 bases and V 3 bases, and 10 bases lay outside the gene matches. CDR3 region: CASSDGGSGAYTDTQYF. CDR3 DNA sequence: TGTGCCAGCAGTGACGGGGGTAGCGGGGCGTACACAGATACGCAGTATTTT.

This rearrangement joins TRBV19 to TRBJ1-1; D is unclear. The CDR3 has 16 amino acids. Germline CDR1 and CDR2: LNHDA and SQIVND (reference sequence). Trimming removed 5 bases from V and 1 base from J, with 17 bases in between. CDR3 protein: CASSPVVFPSNTEAFF. CDR3 bases: TGTGCCAGTAGTCCAGTCGTATTCCCCTCGAACACTGAAGCTTTCTTT. Together with reference TRBV19 and TRBJ1-1, the CDR3 gives the full variable domain: DGGITQSPKYLFRKEGQNVTLSCEQNLNHDAMYWYRQDPGQGLRLIYYSQIVNDFQKGDIAEGYSVSREKKESFPLTVTSAQKNPTAFYLCASSPVVFPSNTEAFFGQGTRLTVV.

The rearrangement uses TRBV28 and TRBJ1-2; 9 nucleotides match TRBD1. V shed 6 bases and J 6 bases; nucleotides not matched to a gene: 11. This CDR3 has 15 amino acids. CDR1 MDHEN and CDR2 SYDVKM come from the germline V gene. As DNA, the CDR3 is TGTGCCAGCAGGACGACAGGGGGACAAGTTAATGGCTACACCTTC. It yields the protein CASRTTGGQVNGYTF.

The chain joins TRBV4-1 to TRBJ2-1; the D is unclear. CDR3 length: 14 amino acids. Germline values: CDR1 MGHRA, CDR2 YSYEKL. V shed 0 bases and J shed 15 bases, with 18 bases lying between them. The CDR3 DNA reads as TGCGCCAGCAGCCAAGAGAACGGGCTTCCCGTCCTGTTCTTC. This gives the protein CASSQENGLPVLFF.

This clone was detected only a few times. V usage is TRBV6-5 and J usage is TRBJ1-5, with 8 nucleotides matching TRBD1. CDR3 length equals 14 residues. Trimming at V came to 4 bases and at J to 6 bases, leaving 5 bases not matched to a gene. CDR1 and CDR2 (germline): MNHEY, SVGAGI. CDR3 in DNA: TGTGCCAGCAGTTCAGGGACAGGCTTTCAGCCCCAGCATTTT. As protein: CASSSGTGFQPQHF.

V usage is TRBV9 and J usage is TRBJ2-7; 7 positions match TRBD2. CDR1 is SGDLS, CDR2 YYNGEE, per germline. J gave up 2 bases and V 3 bases, and 5 bases lay outside the gene matches. This CDR3 comprises 14 residues. The CDR3 spells CASSAGLSPYEQYF. The CDR3 DNA follows: TGTGCCAGCAGCGCGGGACTATCCCCCTACGAGCAGTACTTC.

The DNA of the CDR3 is TGTGCCAGTAGTATTCCGGGACAGTATAATGAAAAACTGTTTTTT. Residues: CASSIPGQYNEKLFF. This sequence joins TRBV19 and TRBJ1-4; 7 positions agree with TRBD1. Per the germline V gene, CDR1 is LNHDA and CDR2 is SQIVND (reference sequence). V lost 3 bases, J lost 4 bases, and 5 bases stayed unmatched. CDR3 length: 15 amino acids.

DNA for the CDR3: TGTGCCAGCAGTTACTCGGGGGGGTTAAGGGAGCAGTACTTC. Translation: CASSYSGGLREQYF. The chain has TRBV6-8 and TRBJ2-7; 7 nucleotides match TRBD2. Germline assignment: CDR1 MNHGY and CDR2 SAAAGT. With 0 bases clipped from V and 7 bases from J, the junction kept 6 bases outside the gene matches. CDR3 length: 14 amino acids.

The CDR3 DNA reads as TGTGCCAGTAGTGGACAGGAGGATACGCAGTATTTT. Its protein product is CASSGQEDTQYF. The chain joins TRBV19 to TRBJ2-3; TRBD1 matches at 7 bases. Germline values: CDR1 LNHDA, CDR2 SQIVND (reference sequence). The CDR3 contains 12 residues. The V and J ends lost 5 bases and 6 bases, in that order; junction bases with no gene match: 2.

The chain combines TRBV4-1 with TRBJ2-5, with 7 positions matching TRBD2. Trimming cost V 2 bases and J 4 bases; bases outside gene matches: 22. CDR3 length equals 20 residues. CDR1 and CDR2 (germline): MGHRA, YSYEKL. CDR3 DNA: TGCGCCAGCAGCCAACCCTACCCGGGCGGGAGTACCGAGGACTTAGAGACCCAGTACTTC. It translates to CASSQPYPGGSTEDLETQYF.

This chain links TRBV19 with TRBJ1-2; 9 bases are shared with TRBD1. Looked up from germline, CDR1 is LNHDA and CDR2 is SQIVND (reference sequence). With V trimmed by 4 bases and J by 4 bases, 10 bases remained unmatched. The CDR3 has 16 amino acids. Here the CDR3 DNA reads TGTGCCAGTAGTACCCGCGGGACAGGGACTTTCTATGGCTACACCTTC. Amino acids: CASSTRGTGTFYGYTF.

The chain carries TRBV13 and TRBJ2-5, with 7 positions matching TRBD1. The V and J ends lost 2 bases and 11 bases, in that order; junction bases with no gene match: 11. This CDR3 contains 14 residues. Germline V gives CDR1 PRHDT, CDR2 FYEKMQ (reference sequence). The CDR3 protein is CASSLRTGRVGQYF. The CDR3 DNA is TGTGCCAGCAGCTTACGGACAGGTCGAGTAGGACAGTACTTC. Looking up the rest from reference TRBV13 and TRBJ2-5 gives the full variable domain: AAGVIQSPRHLIKEKRETATLKCYPIPRHDTVYWYQQGPGQDPQFLISFYEKMQSDKGSIPDRFSAQQFSDYHSELNMSSLELGDSALYFCASSLRTGRVGQYFGPGTRLLVL.

V is TRBV28 and J is TRBJ1-5, with TRBD1 matching over 8 bases. Germline assignment: CDR1 MDHEN and CDR2 SYDVKM. CDR3 length equals 14 residues. Germline trimming cut 10 bases from V and 5 bases from J; bases unmatched to any gene: 10. CDR3 DNA sequence: TGTGCCACCTACCCTCAGGGGGCCTATCAGCCCCAGCATTTT. Protein: CATYPQGAYQPQHF.

V gene TRBV4-1 combines with J gene TRBJ1-5; 7 positions match TRBD1. Per the germline V gene, CDR1 is MGHRA and CDR2 is YSYEKL. The junction had 1 base not matched to a gene; V was cut back by 5 bases and J by 3 bases. The CDR3 is 13 amino acids. CDR3 nucleotide sequence: TGCGCCAGCAGCGGGACAGACAATCAGCCCCAGCATTTT. It codes for CASSGTDNQPQHF.

The chain employs TRBV6-6 and TRBJ2-7, with D perhaps TRBD1 (6 bases). CDR3 size: 14 residues. V lost 2 bases and J 4 bases, leaving 12 bases between the germline ends. Germline CDR1 reads MNHNY; CDR2 reads SVGAGI (reference sequence). The CDR3 here is CASSYGGHLYEQYF. The CDR3 nucleotides read TGTGCCAGCAGTTACGGGGGACACTTGTACGAGCAGTACTTC.

The chain has TRBV6-1 and TRBJ1-6; D perhaps matches TRBD1 (5 bases). This CDR3 is 16 amino acids long. V gave up 2 bases and J gave up 5 bases, with 13 bases separating them. The germline V gene encodes CDR1 MNHNS and CDR2 SASEGT. The CDR3 nucleotides are TGTGCCAGCAGTGAAAGGGGCCGGCAGAATAATTCACCCCTCCACTTT. Its translation is CASSERGRQNNSPLHF.

This rearrangement joins TRBV27 to TRBJ2-7, with D tentatively TRBD1 (8 bases). Per the germline V gene, CDR1 is MNHEY and CDR2 is SMNVEV (reference sequence). This CDR3 region has 14 residues. V lost 7 bases to trimming and J lost 2 bases, with 15 bases between them. For the CDR3, the DNA is TGTGCCAGCAAGTACAGGGGGGGGCCCTACGAGCAGTACTTC. Translation: CASKYRGGPYEQYF.

The chain uses TRBV6-1 and TRBJ2-7, with 7 nucleotides matching TRBD1. The CDR3 covers 17 residues. Germline assignment: CDR1 MNHNS and CDR2 SASEGT. The ends lost 3 bases at V and 2 bases at J; junction bases unmatched: 13. DNA of the CDR3: TGTGCCAGCAGTGAGGGACAGCTAGGACTCATCCCCTACGAGCAGTACTTC. It encodes CASSEGQLGLIPYEQYF.

The rearrangement uses TRBV5-4 and TRBJ1-5; no firm D call. The V end lost 4 bases, the J end lost 8 bases, and 13 bases lay between the germline ends. The CDR3 totals 13 residues. Germline V gene lookup returns CDR1 SGHNT and CDR2 YYREEE (reference sequence). DNA for the CDR3: TGTGCCAGCAGCCTATACCCGCGGGAGCCCCAGCATTTT. Its translation: CASSLYPREPQHF.

This clone was seen a handful of times. The chain joins TRBV6-4 to TRBJ2-3; 8 positions agree with TRBD2. Germline V lookup: CDR1 MRHNA, CDR2 SNTAGT. The trim removed 4 bases at V and 1 base at J, leaving 4 bases unmatched. This CDR3 contains 15 residues. The CDR3 DNA reads TGTGCCAGCAGTGTCGAGACTAGCGGCACAGATACGCAGTATTTT. Protein sequence: CASSVETSGTDTQYF.

The V and J genes are TRBV27 and TRBJ2-1, with D possibly matching TRBD1 (6 bases). The CDR3 covers 15 residues. V was shortened by 6 bases and J by 0 bases, with 12 bases between the two germline ends. The germline CDR1 and CDR2 sequences are MNHEY and SMNVEV (reference sequence). The CDR3 is CASRTGTLSYNEQFF. CDR3 in DNA: TGTGCCAGCAGGACCGGGACACTCTCCTACAATGAGCAGTTCTTC.

The rearrangement links TRBV6-5 to TRBJ1-2, with 8 bases lining up with TRBD1. Trimming took 7 bases from V and 4 from J; bases not matched to a gene: 11. Germline V lookup: CDR1 MNHEY, CDR2 SVGAGI. The CDR3 covers 15 residues. The CDR3, as DNA: TGTGCCAGCACCGAAGGACAGGGAGGGGCCTATGGCTACACCTTC. Protein: CASTEGQGGAYGYTF.

The chain couples TRBV5-1 to TRBJ2-7; D uncertain. V was clipped by 0 bases and J by 3 bases, with 7 bases between them. CDR1 and CDR2 (germline): SGHRS, YFSETQ. This CDR3 has 13 amino acids. The CDR3 nucleotides are TGCGCCAGCAGCTTGGCCCGGAGCTACGAGCAGTACTTC. Residues: CASSLARSYEQYF.